The 21 T cell receptor beta chains below come from one sample, sequenced in a study of shared clonotypes between healthy human individuals. CD45RO negativity and positive selection for CCR7 defined naive CD8 cells, a population that excluded terminally differentiated effector memory CD45RA+ cells. Sequencing was performed with immunoSEQ multiplex PCR; in TCRdb, only in-frame clones are kept and a portion is missing. The data contain about 2 million clones, just under 95% of them singletons. The source material was naive CD8+ T cells sorted from blood. The source is a young man in good health.

This chain connects TRBV2 to TRBJ2-4, with 7 nucleotides matching TRBD1. The ends lost 6 bases at V and 4 bases at J; junction bases unmatched: 9. The CDR3 length is 15 residues. Germline assignment: CDR1 SNHLY and CDR2 FYNNEI. The CDR3 DNA follows: TGTGCCAGCAGCCAGCTCGGGACAGAGAAAAACATTCAGTACTTC. Amino acid sequence: CASSQLGTEKNIQYF.

The rearrangement uses TRBV7-9 and TRBJ2-5; 13 nucleotides match TRBD2. The CDR3 has 17 residues. V lost 4 bases, J lost 0 bases, and 5 bases stayed unmatched. Germline loops: CDR1 SEHNR, CDR2 FQNEAQ (reference sequence). CDR3 protein: CASSSGLAGSYQETQYF. The CDR3 coding sequence is TGTGCCAGCAGCTCGGGACTAGCGGGATCGTACCAAGAGACCCAGTACTTC.

Points on this clone: This CDR3 is also generated by other DNA sequences in the sample. This rearrangement joins TRBV11-2 to TRBJ2-3; 9 bases are shared with TRBD2. Unmatched junction bases numbered 4, after V lost 3 bases and J lost 3 bases. The CDR3 totals 15 residues. Germline-derived CDR1 and CDR2 are SGHAT and FQNNGV. DNA of the CDR3: TGTGCCAGCAGCTTGGGCGGGGGGGCGACAGATACGCAGTATTTT. It encodes CASSLGGGATDTQYF.

This clone was observed a single time. CDR3 nucleotides: TGTGCCAGCAGCGTGACAGGGATTGGATCACCCCTCCACTTT. Protein: CASSVTGIGSPLHF. V gene TRBV9 combines with J gene TRBJ1-6; 7 nucleotides align to TRBD1. Germline V gene lookup returns CDR1 SGDLS and CDR2 YYNGEE. Trimming at V came to 2 bases and at J to 10 bases, leaving 6 bases not matched to a gene. This CDR3 has 14 residues.

In this sample, this clone turned up once. Other DNA sequences from this sample encode an identical CDR3 as well. This sequence joins TRBV7-9 and TRBJ2-1; 12 bases fit TRBD2. The germline V gene encodes CDR1 SEHNR and CDR2 FQNEAQ (reference sequence). This CDR3 is 15 amino acids long. The V segment lost 5 bases and the J segment 3 bases; nucleotides outside the gene matches: 2. CDR3 DNA sequence: TGTGCCAGCAGCCCGGGACTAGCGGGCTACAATGAGCAGTTCTTC. Protein product: CASSPGLAGYNEQFF.

This clone was seen a single time. The gene calls are TRBV27 and TRBJ2-3; 9 nucleotides agree with TRBD2. This CDR3 comprises 18 residues. The ends lost 5 bases at V and 0 bases at J; junction bases unmatched: 12. The germline V gene encodes CDR1 MNHEY and CDR2 SMNVEV (reference sequence). Written as DNA, the CDR3 is TGTGCCAGCAGTCCCCGAATAGCGGGGGCTCCTAGCACAGATACGCAGTATTTT. This codes for CASSPRIAGAPSTDTQYF.

The chain combines TRBV10-2 with TRBJ2-5; 8 bases fit TRBD2. J was trimmed by 4 bases and V by 2 bases; bases with no gene match: 6. Germline values: CDR1 WSHSY, CDR2 SAAADI. The CDR3 sequence is 15 residues long. CDR3: CASSEPSGGGETQYF. The CDR3 coding sequence is TGCGCCAGCAGTGAGCCCAGCGGGGGAGGAGAGACCCAGTACTTC.

The J gene is TRBJ1-2, the V gene TRBV9; D not certain. Germline lookup yields CDR1 SGDLS and CDR2 YYNGEE. This CDR3 has 16 residues. Between the trimmed V and J ends, which lost 0 bases and 1 base, there was a span of 13 bases. DNA for the CDR3: TGTGCCAGCAGCGTAGAGGGTGCAGCTAATAACTATGGCTACACCTTC. Encoded protein: CASSVEGAANNYGYTF.

V gene TRBV11-2 combines with J gene TRBJ1-1; D remains ambiguous. Trimming left V 3 bases short and J 0 bases short, with 8 bases between. Germline loops: CDR1 SGHAT, CDR2 FQNNGV. The CDR3 is 14 residues long. CDR3 sequence reads: CASSFTLLNTEAFF. The CDR3 region has the DNA TGTGCCAGCAGCTTTACGCTCCTGAACACTGAAGCTTTCTTT.

The gene calls are TRBV6-5 and TRBJ2-1, with 14 nucleotides matching TRBD2. In germline, CDR1 is MNHEY, CDR2 SVGAGI. The CDR3 length is 16 residues. Trimming at V came to 1 base and at J to 8 bases, leaving 4 bases not matched to a gene. The CDR3 region is CASSYYGTSGSDEQFF. The CDR3 DNA follows: TGTGCCAGCAGTTACTACGGGACTAGCGGGAGTGATGAGCAGTTCTTC.

With regard to this clone: The sample contains more than one DNA sequence encoding this CDR3. V usage is TRBV6-5 and J usage is TRBJ2-7; a possible D gene is TRBD1 (5 bases). Trimming removed 0 bases from V and 4 bases from J, with 7 bases in between. Germline V CDR1 and CDR2: MNHEY, SVGAGI. The CDR3 loop spans 13 amino acids. The CDR3 nucleotides are TGTGCCAGCAGTTACTCGGCAGGGTACGAGCAGTACTTC. Amino acid sequence: CASSYSAGYEQYF.

The chain joins TRBV19 to TRBJ2-6, with D maybe TRBD1 (6 bases). This CDR3 comprises 16 residues. V was trimmed by 6 bases and J by 0 bases, leaving 12 bases between them. From germline, CDR1 is LNHDA and CDR2 SQIVND (reference sequence). Written as DNA, the CDR3 is TGTGCCAGTAGGGGGACACCCTACTCTGGGGCCAACGTCCTGACTTTC. Amino acids: CASRGTPYSGANVLTF.

The chain employs TRBV6-1 and TRBJ2-3; D gene ambiguous. Trimming removed 5 bases at V and 0 bases at J, with 15 bases between. The length of the CDR3 is 16 residues. Germline-derived CDR1 and CDR2 are MNHNS and SASEGT. CDR3 amino acids: CASSQDLLDSTDTQYF. DNA of the CDR3: TGTGCCAGCAGTCAAGACTTGTTAGACAGCACAGATACGCAGTATTTT.

This sequence joins TRBV11-2 and TRBJ2-1; 9 bases line up with TRBD2. Germline V CDR1 and CDR2: SGHAT, FQNNGV. The V segment lost 6 bases and the J segment 5 bases; nucleotides outside the gene matches: 17. This CDR3 contains 18 residues. The CDR3 DNA is TGTGCCAGCAGTTTTTTTCCCGCCGGGACTAGCACCCACAATGAGCAGTTCTTC. Translated: CASSFFPAGTSTHNEQFF.

Remarks on this clone: Other DNA sequences in the sample encode the same CDR3. This chain's CDR3 is CASSVGQGKSYEQYF. CDR3 sequence (DNA): TGTGCCAGCAGCGTAGGTCAGGGGAAGTCCTACGAGCAGTACTTC. The rearrangement uses TRBV9 and TRBJ2-7; weak D call: TRBD1 (6 bases). This CDR3 region has 15 residues. Germline CDR1 SGDLS, CDR2 YYNGEE. The ends were cut back, 0 bases at V and 1 base at J, with 11 bases in the middle. The full variable domain, with the rest looked up from reference TRBV9 and TRBJ2-7, is DSGVTQTPKHLITATGQRVTLRCSPRSGDLSVYWYQQSLDQGLQFLIQYYNGEERAKGNILERFSAQQFPDLHSELNLSSLELGDSALYFCASSVGQGKSYEQYFGPGTRLTVT.

The chain joins TRBV4-3 to TRBJ2-1; 11 bases are shared with TRBD2. Trimming cost V 0 bases and J 9 bases; bases outside gene matches: 7. The germline V gene encodes CDR1 LGHNA and CDR2 YSLEER. CDR3 length equals 16 residues. The CDR3 protein is CASSQELAGEDVEQFF. DNA for the CDR3: TGCGCCAGCAGCCAAGAACTAGCGGGAGAAGATGTTGAGCAGTTCTTC.

This clone has a single count. V and J are TRBV7-9 and TRBJ2-2; 7 positions agree with TRBD1. V lost 6 bases and J lost 1; bases outside the gene matches: 5. CDR1 SEHNR and CDR2 FQNEAQ come from the germline V gene (reference sequence). This CDR3 comprises 15 residues. The CDR3 bases are TGTGCCAGCAGTTCCGGGACAGAGAACACCGGGGAGCTGTTTTTT. Residues: CASSSGTENTGELFF. The variable domain in full, completed from reference TRBV7-9 and TRBJ2-2, reads DTGVSQNPRHKITKRGQNVTFRCDPISEHNRLYWYRQTLGQGPEFLTYFQNEAQLEKSRLLSDRFSAERPKGSFSTLEIQRTEQGDSAMYLCASSSGTENTGELFFGEGSRLTVL.

Regarding this clone: Within the sample, other DNA sequences also encode this same CDR3. This chain joins TRBV29-1 and TRBJ1-2; no definite D call. Germline V gene data show CDR1 as SQVTM and CDR2 as ANQGSEA. CDR3 size: 12 residues. V lost 0 bases and J 4 bases, leaving 6 bases between the germline ends. CDR3 amino acids: CSVEDLSYGYTF. The CDR3 nucleotides read TGCAGCGTTGAAGATTTGAGCTATGGCTACACCTTC.

V usage is TRBV15 and J usage is TRBJ2-3; no clear D gene. V lost 0 bases and J lost 4, with 11 bases in between. CDR1 LNHNV and CDR2 YYDKDF come from the germline V gene (reference sequence). The CDR3 runs 15 residues. The CDR3 is CATSRDKGGPDTQYF. The DNA of the CDR3 is TGTGCCACCAGCAGAGATAAAGGTGGACCAGATACGCAGTATTTT.

This clone was counted a single time. J is TRBJ2-7 and V is TRBV5-6, with 10 bases matching TRBD2. V was pared by 5 bases and J by 5 bases, with 10 bases of the junction left unmatched. The CDR3 totals 15 residues. Germline-derived CDR1 and CDR2 are SGHDT and YYEEEE. CDR3 amino acids: CASRGPGLATHEQYF. The CDR3 nucleotides read TGTGCCAGCAGAGGACCGGGACTAGCGACCCACGAGCAGTACTTC.

This rearrangement joins TRBV5-1 to TRBJ1-1, with 9 bases fitting TRBD1. This CDR3 region has 14 residues. The J segment lost 1 base and the V segment lost 4 bases, leaving 2 bases of the junction unmatched. Germline V gene sequence: CDR1 SGHRS, CDR2 YFSETQ. The chain's CDR3 is CASSQTGGNTEAFF. Here the CDR3 DNA reads TGCGCCAGCAGCCAGACAGGGGGGAACACTGAAGCTTTCTTT.